A single sample is the source of the 19 T cell receptor beta chains below, sequenced in a study of blood T cell repertoires in COVID-19. Repertoires were generated with immunoSEQ multiplex PCR, while TCRdb's copy carries only in-frame clones and drops some. The sample yields some 80,000 clones, over 60% seen once. Sequenced input: peripheral blood. The receptors derive from a woman older than 75 with active or convalescent COVID-19.

V is TRBV6-5 and J is TRBJ1-2; TRBD1 agrees at 7 bases. The CDR3 is made up of 13 amino acids. CDR1 and CDR2 from the germline V gene are MNHEY and SVGAGI. The V segment lost 2 bases and the J segment 4 bases; nucleotides outside the gene matches: 1. CDR3 in amino acids: CASSYQGGYGYTF. In DNA form, the CDR3 reads TGTGCCAGCAGTTACCAGGGGGGCTATGGCTACACCTTC.

The gene calls are TRBV7-2 and TRBJ1-3; TRBD1 matches at 7 bases. Germline V gives CDR1 SGHTA, CDR2 FQGNSA. CDR3 length equals 16 residues. V lost 3 bases, J lost 0 bases, and 5 bases stayed unmatched. The chain's CDR3 is CASSLHQGVSGNTIYF. Written as DNA, the CDR3 is TGTGCCAGCAGCTTGCATCAGGGGGTCTCTGGAAACACCATATATTTT.

The chain combines TRBV5-6 with TRBJ2-3; D is perhaps TRBD2 (6 bases). Trimming removed 6 bases at V and 10 bases at J, with 21 bases between. The germline CDR1 and CDR2 sequences are SGHDT and YYEEEE. The CDR3 is made up of 14 amino acids. CDR3 in amino acids: CASTTAGILFSQYF. The CDR3 coding sequence is TGTGCCAGCACAACTGCGGGAATACTCTTTTCGCAGTATTTT.

V and J are TRBV27 and TRBJ1-2; TRBD1 aligns across 8 bases. Germline V CDR1 and CDR2: MNHEY, SMNVEV (reference sequence). V gave up 7 bases and J gave up 8 bases; unmatched junction bases: 15. This CDR3 has 15 residues. The CDR3: CASTPTKTGAGGYTF. The CDR3 DNA follows: TGTGCCAGCACCCCTACTAAGACAGGGGCGGGGGGCTACACCTTC.

This chain uses TRBV19 with TRBJ2-3; possibly TRBD2 for D (6 bases). The germline V gene has CDR1 LNHDA and CDR2 SQIVND (reference sequence). V was pared by 3 bases and J by 0 bases, with 10 bases between. The CDR3 has 15 amino acids. This chain's CDR3 is CASSIGGKSTDTQYF. The CDR3 DNA is TGTGCCAGTAGTATTGGAGGGAAAAGCACAGATACGCAGTATTTT.

This chain joins TRBV15 and TRBJ2-3, with 8 bases identical to TRBD2. The germline V gene has CDR1 LNHNV and CDR2 YYDKDF (reference sequence). J gave up 8 bases and V 1 base, and 20 bases lay outside the gene matches. The CDR3 runs to 19 residues. For the CDR3, the DNA is TGTGCCACCAGCAGAGGAGGAGGAGGAAGCGGGGGCCCCCAAGGTACGCAGTATTTT. Translation: CATSRGGGGSGGPQGTQYF.

This chain uses TRBV27 with TRBJ2-7, with 7 bases fitting TRBD2. The V gene's germline CDR1 is MNHEY and CDR2 SMNVEV (reference sequence). The CDR3 loop spans 13 amino acids. Unmatched junction bases numbered 7, after V lost 6 bases and J lost 5 bases. The CDR3 reads CASRRTRGDEQYF. CDR3 sequence (DNA): TGTGCCAGCAGACGGACTAGGGGTGACGAGCAGTACTTC.

The chain couples TRBV25-1 to TRBJ2-2; D not resolved. V was pared by 9 bases and J by 6 bases, with 8 bases between. The CDR3 extends over 11 amino acids. Germline V CDR1 and CDR2: MGHDK, SYGVNS. CDR3 amino acids: CASRNSGELFF. The CDR3 nucleotides are TGTGCCAGTCGTAATTCCGGGGAGCTGTTTTTT.

The V gene is TRBV9, the J gene TRBJ1-1; the D is unclear. This CDR3 has 15 residues. V shed 2 bases and J shed 4 bases, with 15 bases lying between them. In germline, CDR1 is SGDLS, CDR2 YYNGEE. CDR3: CASSVGVSAGTEAFF. As DNA, the CDR3 is TGTGCCAGCAGCGTTGGGGTTTCAGCGGGCACTGAAGCTTTCTTT.

The chain recombines TRBV6-6 with TRBJ1-1; D unclear. V lost 2 bases to trimming and J lost 0 bases, with 10 bases between them. Germline V gives CDR1 MNHNY, CDR2 SVGAGI (reference sequence). The CDR3 is 15 amino acids. The DNA of the CDR3 is TGTGCCAGCAGTTACCCCCGGGGAGTGAACACTGAAGCTTTCTTT. Protein: CASSYPRGVNTEAFF.

The chain employs TRBV21-1 and TRBJ2-7; the tabulated D call, TRBD2, remains unverified against the DNA. TRBV21-1 counts as a pseudogene. The CDR3 runs 15 residues. The CDR3 coding sequence is TGTGCCAGCAGCAAAATCCACACGCGGCCCTACGAGCAGTACTTC. Its translation: CASSKIHTRPYEQYF.

This chain connects TRBV4-3 to TRBJ1-1; D is ambiguous. The CDR3 is 15 amino acids. CDR1 LGHNA and CDR2 YSLEER come from the germline V gene. The ends were cut back, 3 bases at V and 1 base at J, with 12 bases in the middle. CDR3 in amino acids: CASSQTRETNTEAFF. The CDR3, as DNA: TGCGCCAGCAGCCAGACCCGGGAGACGAACACTGAAGCTTTCTTT.

The genes are TRBV5-6 and TRBJ1-1; D might be TRBD1 (5 bases). Germline CDR1 SGHDT, CDR2 YYEEEE. V lost 6 bases and J lost 1, with 13 bases in between. The CDR3 runs 14 residues. In nucleotides, the CDR3 is TGTGCCAGCAACCGTGACAGAGGGAACACTGAAGCTTTCTTT. It specifies CASNRDRGNTEAFF.

V and J are TRBV6-5 and TRBJ1-2; TRBD1 might be the D (6 bases). Germline CDR1 and CDR2: MNHEY and SVGAGI. V lost 5 bases and J lost 8, with 15 bases in between. The CDR3 is 13 residues long. For the CDR3, the DNA is TGTGCCAGCAGTCGGGGCAGGGGTGAGGGCTACACCTTC. The encoded protein is CASSRGRGEGYTF.

This rearrangement joins TRBV30 to TRBJ1-3, with D perhaps TRBD1 (5 bases). Germline-derived CDR1 and CDR2 are GTSNPN and SVGIG (reference sequence). The CDR3 has 15 residues. Trimming took 3 bases from V and 0 from J, leaving 12 bases between them. CDR3 sequence: CAWREGTYSGNTIYF. DNA for the CDR3: TGTGCCTGGAGGGAAGGGACTTACTCTGGAAACACCATATATTTT.

This chain joins TRBV6-6 and TRBJ2-3; tentatively, D is TRBD2 (6 bases). Trimming cost V 1 base and J 7 bases, with 12 bases left between them. CDR1 is MNHNY, CDR2 SVGAGI, per germline (reference sequence). The CDR3 covers 14 residues. In nucleotides, the CDR3 is TGTGCCAGCAGTTACTGGCGGGGAGACAATACGCAGTATTTT. As protein: CASSYWRGDNTQYF.

The chain uses TRBV30 and TRBJ1-1, with 7 bases that match TRBD1. Germline lookup yields CDR1 GTSNPN and CDR2 SVGIG (reference sequence). The CDR3 consists of 13 residues. V was pared by 8 bases and J by 0 bases, with 6 bases of the junction left unmatched. DNA of the CDR3: TGTGCCCGAGAGGGACAGATGAACACTGAAGCTTTCTTT. Protein product: CAREGQMNTEAFF.

The gene calls are TRBV30 and TRBJ1-1, with a possible D match to TRBD1 (5 bases). CDR3 length equals 13 residues. V lost 1 base and J 0 bases, leaving 6 bases between the germline ends. Germline CDR1 reads GTSNPN; CDR2 reads SVGIG (reference sequence). CDR3: CAWSGQLNTEAFF. CDR3 sequence (DNA): TGTGCCTGGAGTGGACAGCTGAACACTGAAGCTTTCTTT.

The chain recombines TRBV7-2 with TRBJ2-7, with TRBD1 matching over 11 bases. The CDR3 length is 15 residues. Germline CDR1 and CDR2: SGHTA and FQGNSA. The ends lost 5 bases at V and 2 bases at J; junction bases unmatched: 5. CDR3 protein: CASSVSGQGAYEQYF. The CDR3 nucleotides read TGTGCCAGCAGCGTTTCGGGACAGGGGGCCTACGAGCAGTACTTC.